The subject of this entry is one T cell receptor (beta chain). The sample belongs to a study of blood T cell repertoires in COVID-19. V lost 2 bases to trimming and J lost 3 bases, with 5 bases between them. The germline V gene encodes CDR1 SGHNT and CDR2 YENEEA. This CDR3 is 13 amino acids long. The repertoire was sequenced with immunoSEQ multiplex PCR; TCRdb's copy has only in-frame clones and lacks some. This sample yields under 200,000 clones, of which approximately 86% are seen a single time; 2% to 3% belongs to the top ten. Sequenced: peripheral blood. The rearrangement links TRBV11-3 to TRBJ2-1; TRBD2 is a possible D gene (5 bases). This TCR derives from a woman of 80 years or more with COVID-19, enrolled during active disease. The DNA for the CDR3 is TGTGCCAGCAGCTTAACTAGCTACAATGAGCAGTTCTTC. Encoded protein: CASSLTSYNEQFF.